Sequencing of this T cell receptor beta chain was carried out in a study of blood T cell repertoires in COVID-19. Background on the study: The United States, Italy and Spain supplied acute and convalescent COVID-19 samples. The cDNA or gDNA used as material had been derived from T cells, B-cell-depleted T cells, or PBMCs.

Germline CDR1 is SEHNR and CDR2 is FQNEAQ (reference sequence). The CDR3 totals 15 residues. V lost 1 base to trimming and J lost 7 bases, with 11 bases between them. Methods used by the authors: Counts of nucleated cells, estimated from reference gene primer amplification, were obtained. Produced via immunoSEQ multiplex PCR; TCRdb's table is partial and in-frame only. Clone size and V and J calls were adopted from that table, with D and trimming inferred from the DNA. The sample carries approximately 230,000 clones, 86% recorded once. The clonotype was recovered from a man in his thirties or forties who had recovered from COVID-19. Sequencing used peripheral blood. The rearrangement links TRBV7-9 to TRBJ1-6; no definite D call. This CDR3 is CASSLDSFQNSPLHF. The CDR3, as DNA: TGTGCCAGCAGCTTAGACAGCTTCCAGAATTCACCCCTCCACTTT.